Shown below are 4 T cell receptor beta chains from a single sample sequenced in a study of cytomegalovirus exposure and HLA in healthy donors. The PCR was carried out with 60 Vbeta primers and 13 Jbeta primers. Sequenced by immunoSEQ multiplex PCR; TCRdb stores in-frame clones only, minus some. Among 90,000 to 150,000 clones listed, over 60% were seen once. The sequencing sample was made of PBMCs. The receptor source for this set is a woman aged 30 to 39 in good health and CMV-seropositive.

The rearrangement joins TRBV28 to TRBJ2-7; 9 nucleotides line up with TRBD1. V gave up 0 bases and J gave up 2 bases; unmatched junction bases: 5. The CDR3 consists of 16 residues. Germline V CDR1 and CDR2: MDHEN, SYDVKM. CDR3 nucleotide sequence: TGTGCCAGCAGTTTATGGGGGGACAGGGACCCCTACGAGCAGTACTTC. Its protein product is CASSLWGDRDPYEQYF.

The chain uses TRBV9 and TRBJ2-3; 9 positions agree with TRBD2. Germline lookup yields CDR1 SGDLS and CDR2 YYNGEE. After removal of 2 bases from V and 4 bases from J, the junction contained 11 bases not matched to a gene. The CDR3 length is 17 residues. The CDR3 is CASSVGGRGLAPDTQYF. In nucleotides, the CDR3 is TGTGCCAGCAGCGTGGGAGGGAGGGGACTAGCCCCAGATACGCAGTATTTT.

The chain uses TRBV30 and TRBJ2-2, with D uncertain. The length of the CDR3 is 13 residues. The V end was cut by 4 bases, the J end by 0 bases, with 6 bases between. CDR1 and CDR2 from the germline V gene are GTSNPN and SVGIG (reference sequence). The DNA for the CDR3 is TGTGCCTGGACTCCGGCGAACACCGGGGAGCTGTTTTTT. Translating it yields CAWTPANTGELFF. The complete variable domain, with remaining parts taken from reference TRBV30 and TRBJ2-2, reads SQTIHQWPATLVQPVGSPLSLECTVEGTSNPNLYWYRQAAGRGLQLLFYSVGIGQISSEVPQNLSASRPQDRQFILSSKKLLLSDSGFYLCAWTPANTGELFFGEGSRLTVL.

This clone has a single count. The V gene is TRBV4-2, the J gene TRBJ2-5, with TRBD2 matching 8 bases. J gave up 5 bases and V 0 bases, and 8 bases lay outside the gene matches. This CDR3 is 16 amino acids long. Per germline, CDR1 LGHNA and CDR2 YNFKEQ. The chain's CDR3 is CASSQDAGGSRETQYF. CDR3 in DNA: TGTGCCAGCAGCCAAGATGCGGGGGGATCCCGGGAGACCCAGTACTTC.